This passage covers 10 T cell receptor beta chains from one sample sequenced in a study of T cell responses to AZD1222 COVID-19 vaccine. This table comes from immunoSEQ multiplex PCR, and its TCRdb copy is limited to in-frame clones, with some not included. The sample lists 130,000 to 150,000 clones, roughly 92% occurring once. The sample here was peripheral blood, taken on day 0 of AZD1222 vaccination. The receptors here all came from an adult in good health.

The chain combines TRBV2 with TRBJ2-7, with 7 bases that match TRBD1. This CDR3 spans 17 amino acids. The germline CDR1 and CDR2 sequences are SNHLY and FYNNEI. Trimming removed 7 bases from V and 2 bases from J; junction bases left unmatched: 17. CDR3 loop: CASKRGTTGDQPYEQYF. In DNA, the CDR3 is TGTGCCAGCAAAAGGGGAACCACAGGGGATCAGCCCTACGAGCAGTACTTC.

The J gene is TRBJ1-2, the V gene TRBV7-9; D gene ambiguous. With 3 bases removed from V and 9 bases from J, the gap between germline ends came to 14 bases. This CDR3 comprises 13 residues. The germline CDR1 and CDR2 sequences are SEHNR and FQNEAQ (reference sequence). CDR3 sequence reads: CASSLRAGDRYTF. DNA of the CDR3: TGTGCCAGCAGCTTGCGAGCGGGTGATCGCTACACCTTC.

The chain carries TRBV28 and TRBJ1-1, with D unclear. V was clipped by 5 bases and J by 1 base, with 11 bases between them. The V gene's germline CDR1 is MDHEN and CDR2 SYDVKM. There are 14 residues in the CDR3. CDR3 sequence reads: CASSLTRWNTEAFF. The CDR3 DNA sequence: TGTGCCAGCAGTCTTACCCGGTGGAACACTGAAGCTTTCTTT.

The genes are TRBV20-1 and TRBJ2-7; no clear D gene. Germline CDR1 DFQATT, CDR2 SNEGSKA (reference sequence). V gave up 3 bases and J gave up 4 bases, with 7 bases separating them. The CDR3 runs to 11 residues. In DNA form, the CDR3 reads TGCAGTGCTAGCCGCGCTTACGAGCAGTACTTC. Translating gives CSASRAYEQYF.

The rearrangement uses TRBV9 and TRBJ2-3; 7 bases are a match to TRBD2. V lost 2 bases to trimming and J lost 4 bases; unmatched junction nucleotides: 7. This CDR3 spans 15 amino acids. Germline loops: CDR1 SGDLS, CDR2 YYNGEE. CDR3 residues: CASSVDGRRADTQYF. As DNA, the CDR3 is TGTGCCAGCAGCGTTGACGGGAGGAGGGCAGATACGCAGTATTTT.

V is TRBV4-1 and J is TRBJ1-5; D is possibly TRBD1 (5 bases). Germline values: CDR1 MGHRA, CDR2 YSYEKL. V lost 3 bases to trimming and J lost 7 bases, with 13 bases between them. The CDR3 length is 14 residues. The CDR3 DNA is TGCGCCAGCAGCCACTCAGGGCCGGGACAGCCCCAGCATTTT. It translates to CASSHSGPGQPQHF.

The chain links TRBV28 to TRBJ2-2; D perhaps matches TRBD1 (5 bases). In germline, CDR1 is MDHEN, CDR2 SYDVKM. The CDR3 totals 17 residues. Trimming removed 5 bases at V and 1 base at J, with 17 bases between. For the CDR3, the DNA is TGTGCCAGCAGTCCCGACCCAGGGATTGGGAACACCGGGGAGCTGTTTTTT. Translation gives CASSPDPGIGNTGELFF.

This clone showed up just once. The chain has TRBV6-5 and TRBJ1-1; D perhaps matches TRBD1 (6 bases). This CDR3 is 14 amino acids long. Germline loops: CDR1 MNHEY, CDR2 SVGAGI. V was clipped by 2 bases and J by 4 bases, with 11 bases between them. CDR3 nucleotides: TGTGCCAGCAGTTACGCAACAGGGCGCACTGAAGCTTTCTTT. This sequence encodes CASSYATGRTEAFF.

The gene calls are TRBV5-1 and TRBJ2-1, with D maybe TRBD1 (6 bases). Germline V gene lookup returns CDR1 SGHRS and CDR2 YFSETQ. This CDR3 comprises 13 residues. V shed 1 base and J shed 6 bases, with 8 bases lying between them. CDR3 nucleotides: TGCGCCAGCAGCTTGAGAGGGGGCAATGAGCAGTTCTTC. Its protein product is CASSLRGGNEQFF. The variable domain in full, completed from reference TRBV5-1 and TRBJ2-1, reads KAGVTQTPRYLIKTRGQQVTLSCSPISGHRSVSWYQQTPGQGLQFLFEYFSETQRNKGNFPGRFSGRQFSNSRSEMNVSTLELGDSALYLCASSLRGGNEQFFGPGTRLTVL.

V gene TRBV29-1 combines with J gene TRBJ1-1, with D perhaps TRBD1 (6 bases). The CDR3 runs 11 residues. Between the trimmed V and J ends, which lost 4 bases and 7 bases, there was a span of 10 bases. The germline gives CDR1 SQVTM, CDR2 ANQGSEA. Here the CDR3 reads CSVAGAGEAFF. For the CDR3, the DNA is TGCAGCGTTGCAGGGGCTGGTGAAGCTTTCTTT.